A selection of T cell receptor beta chains follows, all from one sample in a study of siplizumab effects on memory and regulatory T cells. Measured with immunoSEQ multiplex PCR; TCRdb has only the in-frame clones, and not every one. Altogether more than 45,000 clones are present, 95% to 98% being singletons, with the ten largest covering around 0.64%. Sequencing was carried out using naive CD4+ T cells sorted from blood. Receptor source: a human donor in good health. Both conserved end residues are trimmed from each CDR3. A D gene is named only where the DNA matches it firmly.

j_call v_call d_call cdr3_aa
TRBJ2-7 TRBV19 TRBD2 ASSPAGGYEQY
TRBJ1-1 TRBV7-9 . ASSPPTGENTEAF
TRBJ2-3 TRBV5-4 . ASSWDRSTDTQY
TRBJ2-5 TRBV27 . ASSFTIQAQETQY
TRBJ2-7 TRBV30 . AWAGSWSEQY
TRBJ2-7 TRBV14 . ASSQVAGTGDYEQY
TRBJ1-5 TRBV10-3 . ATKGRTDQPQH
TRBJ2-1 TRBV6-5 TRBD2 ASRTGTRVANEQF
TRBJ2-2 TRBV30 . ALEGDTGELF
TRBJ1-2 TRBV10-3 TRBD1 AISDPRAGQDGYT